One T cell receptor beta chain is described in this entry. The data are from a study of blood T cell repertoires in COVID-19. Turning to the study itself: From the United States, Italy and Spain came samples of acute and convalescent COVID-19.

Authors' processing steps: Estimated nucleated cell counts came from reference gene primer amplification. The table came from immunoSEQ multiplex PCR; TCRdb's copy has only in-frame clones and leaves some out. V and J calls and clone size are as listed in that table; D and trimming were resolved from the DNA. The data hold over 100,000 clones, with less than 85% observed a single time. Germline V gene data show CDR1 as MDHEN and CDR2 as SYDVKM. The length of the CDR3 is 18 residues. Deletions cut 2 bases from V and 6 bases from J, with 22 bases between. The rearrangement uses TRBV28 and TRBJ2-2, with D perhaps matching TRBD1 (5 bases). This clonotype originated in a human donor in a cohort sampled during active or convalescent COVID-19. What was sequenced was peripheral blood. The CDR3 loop is CASSLGRVRVAEAGELFF. The CDR3 DNA follows: TGTGCCAGCAGTTTAGGGCGTGTCAGGGTGGCTGAGGCCGGGGAGCTGTTTTTT.